This is a list of T cell receptor beta chains from one sample in a study of beta chain features in type 1 diabetes. The method was immunoSEQ multiplex PCR; TCRdb's version includes in-frame clones alone and lacks a portion of them. The top ten hold 0.023% of the sample, which has about 900,000 clones, around a sixth seen once. The specimen was naive CD4+ T cells from blood. The receptors stem from a woman between 18 and 29 years old in good health. CDR3s include the opening cysteine and the closing phenylalanine or tryptophan. The order of the fields is V gene, clone size, D gene, J gene, CDR3 DNA, CDR3 protein. The D gene is left open where the match is weak. The size field is filled for only some rows; it gives once, few, many or a size class.

>TRBV9|.|TRBD2|TRBJ2-1
TGTGCCAGCAGCGTCACTAGCGGGAGGAACAATGAGCAGTTCTTC
CASSVTSGRNNEQFF
>TRBV18|.|.|TRBJ1-1
TGTGCCAGCTCACCATTTGAGACCATGAACACTGAAGCTTTCTTT
CASSPFETMNTEAFF
>TRBV5-4|few|TRBD2|TRBJ2-1
TGTGCCAGCAGCTTGGTAGCGGGCGCTGAGCAGTTCTTC
CASSLVAGAEQFF
>TRBV7-9|.|.|TRBJ2-2
TGTGCCAGCCGGAACAGGGCTTCTTCCGAGCTGTTTTTT
CASRNRASSELFF
>TRBV28|.|.|TRBJ1-5
TGTGCCAGCAGCCTTCCACATCGAGATCAGCCCCAGCATTTT
CASSLPHRDQPQHF
>TRBV5-1|.|.|TRBJ1-5
TGCGCCAGCAGCTTGGAGGGAGCGAATCAGCCCCAGCATTTT
CASSLEGANQPQHF
>TRBV5-1|few|TRBD2|TRBJ2-7
TGCGCCAGCAGCACAGGGACTAGCGGGAGATCCTACGAGCAGTACTTC
CASSTGTSGRSYEQYF
>TRBV4-3|.|TRBD1|TRBJ2-7
TGCGCCAGCAGCCAAGAGCATAGACAGGGTAGGGAGCAGTACTTC
CASSQEHRQGREQYF
>TRBV5-4|few|TRBD1|TRBJ2-3
TGTGCCAGCAGCTTGGGGACTGACAGGGGCGGATACACAGATACGCAGTATTTT
CASSLGTDRGGYTDTQYF
>TRBV7-2|few|TRBD2|TRBJ2-3
TGTGCCAGCAGCTTAGTGGTAGGGCTAGCGGGCACAGATACGCAGTATTTT
CASSLVVGLAGTDTQYF
>TRBV27|few|.|TRBJ2-7
TGTGCCAGCAGGCGTGGCTACGAGCAGTACTTC
CASRRGYEQYF
>TRBV7-9|.|.|TRBJ2-3
TGTGCCAGCAGCACCCGTGGCACAGGCACAGATACGCAGTATTTT
CASSTRGTGTDTQYF
>TRBV28|few|TRBD2|TRBJ2-7
TGTGCCAGCCAGACTAGCGGACCTTACGAGCAGTACTTC
CASQTSGPYEQYF
>TRBV7-9|.|.|TRBJ1-3
TGTGCCAGCAGCCCCCTCGGAATATCTGGAAACACCATATATTTT
CASSPLGISGNTIYF
>TRBV6-5|once|.|TRBJ2-1
TGTGCCAGCAGTCCTCGGGTAGGGGCCAATGAGCAGTTCTTC
CASSPRVGANEQFF
>TRBV28|.|.|TRBJ2-7
TGTGCCAGCAGTTTACGACTCCCCTACGAGCAGTACTTC
CASSLRLPYEQYF
>TRBV18|.|.|TRBJ2-1
TGTGCCAGCTCAGCTACTCCTGGAGGGGCCCATGAGCAGTTCTTC
CASSATPGGAHEQFF
>TRBV7-9|few|.|TRBJ2-2
TGTGCCAGCAGCCCATTCCTCGCCGGGGAGCTGTTTTTT
CASSPFLAGELFF
>TRBV11-2|few|.|TRBJ2-1
TGTGCCAGCAGCTTAGGTGGGGGGCGTCCGAGCTCCTACAATGAGCAGTTCTTC
CASSLGGGRPSSYNEQFF
>TRBV14|few|TRBD1|TRBJ1-1
TGTGCCAGCAGCCCCTGGGACAGGGGGCCGAGTGGAGCTTTCTTT
CASSPWDRGPSGAFF
>TRBV2|few|.|TRBJ2-5
TGTGCCAGCAGTGAAATTGGGTCCAGACAGTACTTC
CASSEIGSRQYF
>TRBV28|few|TRBD2|TRBJ2-1
TGTGCCAGCACAGGCGGGAGGCACAATGAGCAGTTCTTC
CASTGGRHNEQFF
>TRBV28|.|TRBD2|TRBJ2-7
TGTGCCAGCAGGCTAGCGGGAGGTACCTACGAGCAGTACTTC
CASRLAGGTYEQYF
>TRBV5-4|few|TRBD2|TRBJ2-2
TGTGCCAGCAGCTTTGGCGGGAGGGCTACCGGGGAGCTGTTTTTT
CASSFGGRATGELFF
>TRBV9|few|TRBD2|TRBJ2-1
TGTGCCAGCAGCGCGACTAGCGGGGTTTGGAATGAGCAGTTCTTC
CASSATSGVWNEQFF
>TRBV9|few|.|TRBJ2-2
TGTGCCAGCAGCGTAGGGGGGGTTGGCACCGGGGAGCTGTTTTTT
CASSVGGVGTGELFF
>TRBV10-3|.|.|TRBJ1-2
TGTGCCATCAGTGAGACGGACGTTAGCTACACCTTC
CAISETDVSYTF
>TRBV29-1|.|.|TRBJ2-3
TGCAGCGTTGTTGGTTCGGCCGACACAGATACGCAGTATTTT
CSVVGSADTDTQYF
>TRBV18|.|.|TRBJ2-1
TGTGCCAGCTCACCACCTCTCACAGGGAACTACAATGAGCAGTTCTTC
CASSPPLTGNYNEQFF
>TRBV19|few|.|TRBJ2-5
TGTGCCAGTAGTATGGGGCAGCGAGGGGTGACCCAGTACTTC
CASSMGQRGVTQYF
>TRBV9|.|.|TRBJ2-3
TGTGCCAGCGCCGGGACTGTGTCCACAGATACGCAGTATTTT
CASAGTVSTDTQYF
>TRBV4-3|.|.|TRBJ1-4
TGCGCCAGCAGCCATGGGTACAGGGCTGAAAAACTGTTTTTT
CASSHGYRAEKLFF
>TRBV28|.|.|TRBJ2-7
TGTGCCAGCAGTGCCGGGACTTCAACCTACGAGCAGTACTTC
CASSAGTSTYEQYF